This T cell receptor beta chain came from a study of cytotoxic CD8 clonotypes in ibrutinib-treated CLL. Across the whole study: Mean per-sample yields comprised roughly 260,000 productive templates and 94,082 productive rearrangements. Study observations and caveats: The times at which samples were taken varied between sustained-remission and progressing patients.

CDR3 length equals 16 residues. Looked up from germline, CDR1 is LNHDA and CDR2 is SQIVND (reference sequence). The V and J ends lost 3 bases and 3 bases, in that order; junction bases with no gene match: 10. The targeted sequencing depth was 1 in 200,000 to 1 in 1 million T cells. Repertoires were generated with immunoSEQ multiplex PCR, while TCRdb's copy carries only in-frame clones and drops some. This sample has a few hundred thousand clones; roughly 67% occur once, and the top ten carry approximately 6%. For this clone: Its specificity is not known.

This sequence was found in a human donor with chronic lymphocytic leukemia. The V gene is TRBV19, the J gene TRBJ2-7, with 8 bases lining up with TRBD2. The sample here was PBMCs, taken after 36 months of ibrutinib treatment. Written as DNA, the CDR3 is TGTGCCAGTAGTATTACTGGCGGGGGGCCGCGCTACGAGCAGTACTTC. The encoded protein is CASSITGGGPRYEQYF.